What follows are 8 T cell receptor beta chains derived from one specimen sequenced in a study of T cell changes during pregnancy in multiple sclerosis. Sequenced by immunoSEQ multiplex PCR; TCRdb stores in-frame clones only, minus some. The sample consists of approximately 44,000 clones, roughly 91% of them appearing once. The sequences come from CD4+ T cells from peripheral blood mononuclear cells, collected in the first trimester of pregnancy. The receptors come from a female donor with multiple sclerosis, enrolled in a pregnancy study.

This clone showed up just once. The chain recombines TRBV29-1 with TRBJ1-1, with D unresolved. V lost 3 bases, J lost 5 bases, and 28 bases lay in between. The CDR3 is made up of 18 amino acids. Germline V gene data show CDR1 as SQVTM and CDR2 as ANQGSEA. CDR3 sequence reads: CSVEVIGSRGLRPTEAFF. The CDR3 bases are TGCAGCGTTGAGGTTATTGGGTCCAGAGGGTTGAGGCCAACTGAAGCTTTCTTT.

CDR3 amino acids: CASRREYSTDTQYF. Written as DNA, the CDR3 is TGCGCCAGCAGGAGGGAGTATAGCACAGATACGCAGTATTTT. The gene calls are TRBV5-1 and TRBJ2-3; D might be TRBD2 (5 bases). Germline V gene data show CDR1 as SGHRS and CDR2 as YFSETQ. The V end was cut by 5 bases, the J end by 0 bases, with 10 bases between. This CDR3 has 14 residues.

This clone was observed a single time. The chain combines TRBV5-1 with TRBJ2-2; D not certain. Germline V gene lookup returns CDR1 SGHRS and CDR2 YFSETQ. The CDR3 has 17 amino acids. The ends were cut back, 5 bases at V and 0 bases at J, with 17 bases in the middle. CDR3 nucleotides: TGCGCCAGCAGACGTCATTTCGGTTCCTCGAACACCGGGGAGCTGTTTTTT. The encoded protein is CASRRHFGSSNTGELFF.

This chain links TRBV28 with TRBJ2-2; 9 nucleotides line up with TRBD1. Per germline, CDR1 MDHEN and CDR2 SYDVKM. V lost 6 bases and J lost 8; bases outside the gene matches: 4. The CDR3 length is 13 residues. CDR3 region: CASSTGGRGELFF. For the CDR3, the DNA is TGTGCCAGCAGCACAGGGGGCCGAGGGGAGCTGTTTTTT.

This clone has just one count. The J gene is TRBJ2-5, the V gene TRBV18; D is unclear. CDR1 is KGHSH, CDR2 LQKENI, per germline. CDR3 length: 13 amino acids. The V end was cut by 2 bases, the J end by 3 bases, with 7 bases between. CDR3 sequence (DNA): TGTGCCAGCTCACCAATAGCTAAAGAGACCCAGTACTTC. Its protein product is CASSPIAKETQYF.

The chain has TRBV27 and TRBJ2-5; 11 nucleotides agree with TRBD2. Losses at the gene ends were 4 bases for V and 4 bases for J; bases not matched to a gene: 8. From germline, CDR1 is MNHEY and CDR2 SMNVEV (reference sequence). The length of the CDR3 is 16 residues. This chain's CDR3 is CASSSKTSGIRETQYF. The CDR3, as DNA: TGTGCCAGCAGTTCCAAGACTAGCGGGATAAGAGAGACCCAGTACTTC.

This clone appeared a single time. The CDR3 nucleotides are TGTGCCAGCACCAGGGCGTGGGAGACCCAGTACTTC. Protein product: CASTRAWETQYF. The chain couples TRBV6-1 to TRBJ2-5; D is perhaps TRBD1 (5 bases). Germline values: CDR1 MNHNS, CDR2 SASEGT. The CDR3 totals 12 residues. The V gene lost 7 bases and the J gene lost 5 bases, with 11 bases spanning the gap.

The chain links TRBV18 to TRBJ1-1; 7 bases agree with TRBD1. The CDR3 extends over 14 amino acids. Germline trimming cut 3 bases from V and 3 bases from J; bases unmatched to any gene: 4. CDR1 KGHSH and CDR2 LQKENI come from the germline V gene. The CDR3 loop reads CASSPGRGHTEAFF. CDR3 coding DNA: TGTGCCAGCTCACCTGGAAGGGGGCACACTGAAGCTTTCTTT.